This T cell receptor beta chain was sequenced in a study of cytomegalovirus exposure and HLA in healthy donors. From germline, CDR1 is MNHNS and CDR2 SASEGT. The trim removed 10 bases at V and 4 bases at J, leaving 10 bases unmatched. The CDR3 runs 14 residues. This clone turned up a few times. Primers: 60 Vbeta forward and 13 Jbeta reverse. The table came from immunoSEQ multiplex PCR; TCRdb's copy has only in-frame clones and leaves some out. Of some 120,000 clones detected, less than 85% appear once; the ten largest clones hold 4.1%. V usage is TRBV6-1 and J usage is TRBJ2-5; TRBD1 matches 9 bases. This receptor was obtained from a woman aged 40 to 50 in good health and CMV-seronegative. Sequencing was done on a sample of PBMCs. CDR3 nucleotide sequence: TGTGCCACCTGGGCGGGACAGGGTCCAGAGACCCAGTACTTC. The encoded protein is CATWAGQGPETQYF.